These T cell receptor beta chains were read from a single sample in a study of cytotoxic CD8 clonotypes in ibrutinib-treated CLL. Profiling relied on immunoSEQ multiplex PCR, and the TCRdb table lists in-frame clones only, not all of them. The data show more than 9,500 clones, with around 85% seen just once and 20% to 25% held by the top ten. The specimen was PBMCs, collected at disease progression, from a patient treated with ibrutinib. These TCRs come from a human donor with chronic lymphocytic leukemia. Both conserved end residues are part of each CDR3. The D gene is left open where the match is weak. A clone size is listed for some rows: how often the clone was seen (once, few, many), or a class if it is expanded.

clone_size	v_call	j_call	d_call	cdr3_nt	cdr3_aa
NA	TRBV2	TRBJ1-5	NA	TGTGCCAGCAGTGAATGGAGGGGAAATAGCAATCAGCCCCAGCATTTT	CASSEWRGNSNQPQHF
NA	TRBV7-7	TRBJ2-2	TRBD1	TGTGCTAGCAGCTTATGGGGGACAGGGGGCTCCGGGGAGCTGTTTTTT	CASSLWGTGGSGELFF
NA	TRBV9	TRBJ2-2	NA	TGTGCCAGCAGCGTAAATCGAAACACCGGGGAGCTGTTTTTT	CASSVNRNTGELFF
NA	TRBV5-1	TRBJ1-1	TRBD1	TGCGCCAGCGGGACAGGGAACACTGAAGCTTTCTTT	CASGTGNTEAFF
NA	TRBV28	TRBJ2-2	NA	TGTGCCAGCAGTTTATTTTCTCCGAGATTTGGCACCGGGGAGCTGTTTTTT	CASSLFSPRFGTGELFF
few	TRBV29-1	TRBJ2-7	TRBD2	TGCAGCGTTGCTTTGCGGGAGGGCCCAAGGGAGCAGTACTTC	CSVALREGPREQYF
NA	TRBV11-2	TRBJ2-7	NA	TGTGCCAGCAGCCCGGGTGTGGGTTCCTACGAGCAGTACTTC	CASSPGVGSYEQYF
once	TRBV2	TRBJ2-1	NA	TGTGCCAGTATGGATGGACCTGAGCAGTTCTTC	CASMDGPEQFF
few	TRBV4-1	TRBJ1-5	TRBD1	TGCGCCAGCAGCCAAGAAGTAACAGGGGATCAGCCCCAGCATTTT	CASSQEVTGDQPQHF
NA	TRBV7-7	TRBJ2-1	NA	TGTGCTAGCAGCCCTCAACGAGGTGAGCAGTTCTTC	CASSPQRGEQFF
NA	TRBV29-1	TRBJ2-4	TRBD2	TGCAGCGTTCAGGGACTAGCGGGAGGGACAAGAAACATTCAGTACTTC	CSVQGLAGGTRNIQYF
NA	TRBV19	TRBJ1-5	NA	TGTGCCAGTAGTATAGATGGGTTTCAGCCCCAGCATTTT	CASSIDGFQPQHF
NA	TRBV11-3	TRBJ2-1	NA	TGTGCCAGCAGCTTAGATGGAAGCGACAATGAGCAGTTCTTC	CASSLDGSDNEQFF
NA	TRBV11-3	TRBJ1-1	NA	TGTGCCAGCAGCTTAGGAGGGGAGAACACTGAAGCTTTCTTT	CASSLGGENTEAFF
NA	TRBV5-5	TRBJ2-1	TRBD2	TGTGCCAGCAGCTTGGGGGGACTAGCGAATGAGCAGTTCTTC	CASSLGGLANEQFF
NA	TRBV4-2	TRBJ2-1	TRBD2	TGTGCCAGCAGGCTTGGGGTAGCGGGGGGGGATGAGCAGTTCTTC	CASRLGVAGGDEQFF
NA	TRBV30	TRBJ2-7	TRBD2	TGTGCCTGGAGTCCCCTATATTCGGGGGGGGACTACGAGCAGTACTTC	CAWSPLYSGGDYEQYF
NA	TRBV28	TRBJ2-7	TRBD1	TGTGCCAGCAGTCCCCCCGGGACAGGCAACTACGAGCAGTACTTC	CASSPPGTGNYEQYF
once	TRBV6-5	TRBJ2-7	TRBD1	TGTGCCAGCAGCCCCGGGACAGGGGATTCCTACGAGCAGTACTTC	CASSPGTGDSYEQYF
NA	TRBV5-6	TRBJ2-5	NA	TGTGCCAGCAGCCTCAGGGGTTTAAAGACCCAGTACTTC	CASSLRGLKTQYF
NA	TRBV21-1	TRBJ2-7	NA	TGTGCCAGCAGCAAATACCGGGACAGGGCCTACGAGCAGTACTTC	CASSKYRDRAYEQYF
NA	TRBV30	TRBJ2-7	TRBD2	TGTGCCTGGAGTGTAACTAGCGGGAGAGCCGAGCAGTACTTC	CAWSVTSGRAEQYF
few	TRBV6-4	TRBJ2-3	NA	TGTGCCAGCCGTCCGGAGGGCCGGGCCACAGATACGCAGTATTTT	CASRPEGRATDTQYF
NA	TRBV11-2	TRBJ1-1	NA	TGTGCCAGCAGCTATTCCGTGAACACTGAAGCTTTCTTT	CASSYSVNTEAFF
NA	TRBV5-3	TRBJ1-2	TRBD1	TGTGCCAGAAGCCTGACAGGGGATGGCTACACCTTC	CARSLTGDGYTF
NA	TRBV5-1	TRBJ2-7	TRBD2	TGCGCCAGCAGCAGGACTAGCGGTGCCTACGAGCAGTACTTC	CASSRTSGAYEQYF
NA	TRBV9	TRBJ2-7	TRBD2	TGTGCCAGCAGCGCAGAGACCTGGGGGAGCGGGGGCGAGCAGTACTTC	CASSAETWGSGGEQYF
few	TRBV5-1	TRBJ1-2	NA	TGCGCCAGCAGCTTATCGGCAGGGGAGGTCTATGGCTACACCTTC	CASSLSAGEVYGYTF
once	TRBV30	TRBJ1-3	NA	TGTGCCTGGACCCTCGGGGGACGAAACACCATATATTTT	CAWTLGGRNTIYF
NA	TRBV7-8	TRBJ2-5	TRBD1	TGTGCCAGCAGCTTAAGGGACAGGGCGGGAGAGACCCAGTACTTC	CASSLRDRAGETQYF
once	TRBV29-1	TRBJ2-1	NA	TGCAGCGTCGACAGCGGCTACAATGAGCAGTTCTTC	CSVDSGYNEQFF
NA	TRBV18	TRBJ2-7	NA	TGTGCCAGCTCACCGGGACGGGACTCCTACGAGCAGTACTTC	CASSPGRDSYEQYF
NA	TRBV29-1	TRBJ1-1	TRBD1	TGCAGCGTTGAGGACAGGGTCACTGAAGCTTTCTTT	CSVEDRVTEAFF